This is a list of T cell receptor beta chains from one sample in a study of blood T cell repertoires in COVID-19. Clones were sequenced by immunoSEQ multiplex PCR, and TCRdb holds only the in-frame ones, with some missing. This table has roughly 130,000 clones, approximately 80% appearing once. The material sequenced was peripheral blood. The receptor source for this set is a man between 65 and 85 years old with acute or convalescent COVID-19. The CDR3 runs from the conserved cysteine through the conserved F or W. The D gene is left open where the match is weak. Clone size appears in some rows only: once, few, many, or a class for an expanded clone.

TRBV19,NA,TRBD1,TRBJ1-2,CASAHLDRGWHGYTF,TGTGCCAGCGCGCACCTGGACAGGGGTTGGCATGGCTACACCTTC
TRBV25-1,NA,TRBD1,TRBJ1-1,CASSSRQGAMDTEAFF,TGTGCCAGCAGTTCAAGGCAGGGGGCGATGGACACTGAAGCTTTCTTT
TRBV5-1,NA,TRBD1,TRBJ1-1,CASSFGTVNTEAFF,TGCGCCAGCAGCTTCGGGACAGTCAACACTGAAGCTTTCTTT
TRBV19,NA,NA,TRBJ2-2,CASFPWGRENTGELFF,TGTGCCTCCTTCCCATGGGGTCGGGAGAACACCGGGGAGCTGTTTTTT
TRBV29-1,NA,NA,TRBJ1-2,CSVEATGNYGYTF,TGCAGCGTTGAAGCAACAGGGAACTATGGCTACACCTTC
TRBV10-3,once,NA,TRBJ2-3,CAISDGGARDTQYF,TGTGCCATCAGTGATGGGGGGGCCCGAGATACGCAGTATTTT
TRBV2,NA,NA,TRBJ1-2,CARSRGESNYGYTF,TGTGCCAGGAGCAGGGGAGAATCTAACTATGGCTACACCTTC
TRBV5-1,NA,TRBD1,TRBJ2-7,CASSFLDRGTYEQYF,TGCGCCAGCAGCTTCCTGGACAGGGGGACGTACGAGCAGTACTTC
TRBV24-1,NA,NA,TRBJ1-5,CATSDSGDSNQPQHF,TGTGCCACCAGTGATTCCGGAGATAGCAATCAGCCCCAGCATTTT
TRBV5-1,NA,NA,TRBJ2-5,CASSLMHPGPGGETQYF,TGCGCCAGCAGCTTGATGCACCCGGGCCCCGGAGGAGAGACCCAGTACTTC
TRBV2,NA,TRBD1,TRBJ1-2,CASRTTTGELYGYTF,TGTGCCAGCAGGACAACGACAGGGGAGCTATATGGCTACACCTTC
TRBV28,NA,NA,TRBJ2-3,CAIGQTSTDTQYF,TGTGCCATCGGACAGACTAGCACAGATACGCAGTATTTT
TRBV19,once,NA,TRBJ2-6,CASSIFRGGGANVLTF,TGTGCCAGTAGTATCTTCAGGGGCGGTGGGGCCAACGTCCTGACTTTC
TRBV2,NA,TRBD1,TRBJ1-1,CASKDRGQTEAFF,TGTGCCAGCAAGGACAGGGGGCAGACTGAAGCTTTCTTT
TRBV7-2,NA,NA,TRBJ2-1,CASSLEPGAYNEQFF,TGTGCCAGCAGCTTAGAACCGGGGGCCTACAATGAGCAGTTCTTC
TRBV6-5,NA,NA,TRBJ1-5,CASRPTSTNQPQHF,TGTGCCAGCAGGCCGACATCGACGAATCAGCCCCAGCATTTT
TRBV5-5,once,TRBD1,TRBJ2-2,CASSLGPAGGPGELFF,TGTGCCAGCAGCTTGGGGCCCGCAGGGGGTCCCGGGGAGCTGTTTTTT
TRBV4-1,few,NA,TRBJ2-5,CASSQGTEETQYF,TGCGCCAGCAGCCAAGGGACAGAAGAGACCCAGTACTTC
TRBV27,NA,NA,TRBJ2-7,CASSFKGTYEQYF,TGTGCCAGCAGTTTTAAGGGGACCTACGAGCAGTACTTC
TRBV19,NA,TRBD1,TRBJ1-5,CASTGQGSYSNQPQHF,TGTGCCAGTACCGGACAGGGGTCTTATAGCAATCAGCCCCAGCATTTT
TRBV5-1,few,NA,TRBJ1-2,CASSSPGVRGYTF,TGCGCCAGCAGCAGCCCAGGGGTGAGGGGCTACACCTTC
TRBV6-5,NA,TRBD2,TRBJ2-1,CASSYARGVYNEQFF,TGTGCCAGCAGTTACGCGCGGGGGGTTTACAATGAGCAGTTCTTC
TRBV27,NA,TRBD1,TRBJ1-6,CASSTRTGSSYNSPLHF,TGTGCCAGCAGTACCCGGACAGGAAGCTCCTATAATTCACCCCTCCACTTT
TRBV24-1,once,TRBD1,TRBJ2-1,CATSEGTGYNEQFF,TGTGCCACCAGTGAAGGGACAGGGTACAATGAGCAGTTCTTC
TRBV11-2,NA,TRBD2,TRBJ2-5,CASRPELAGKETQYF,TGTGCCAGCAGACCTGAACTAGCGGGGAAAGAGACCCAGTACTTC
TRBV7-6,NA,NA,TRBJ2-1,CASSPSPAAREQFF,TGTGCCAGCAGCCCGTCTCCCGCGGCGCGGGAGCAGTTCTTC
TRBV6-5,NA,NA,TRBJ2-2,CASTPRDTRTGELFF,TGTGCCAGCACCCCCCGGGACACCAGAACCGGGGAGCTGTTTTTT
TRBV20-1,NA,NA,TRBJ2-5,CSARVGGGAYF,NA
TRBV6-5,NA,NA,TRBJ2-7,CASSYSGGTYEQYF,TGTGCCAGCAGTTACTCAGGAGGGACCTACGAGCAGTACTTC
TRBV29-1,NA,TRBD1,TRBJ2-3,CSVEVQGAVDTQYF,TGCAGCGTTGAAGTCCAGGGGGCGGTGGATACGCAGTATTTT
TRBV5-5,few,NA,TRBJ1-2,CASSWEGAGGYTF,TGTGCCAGCAGCTGGGAAGGGGCTGGTGGCTACACCTTC
TRBV9,NA,TRBD1,TRBJ1-1,CASSLGTGETEAFF,TGTGCCAGCAGCTTAGGGACAGGGGAGACTGAAGCTTTCTTT
TRBV7-2,NA,NA,TRBJ2-7,CASSLAVRVEQYF,TGTGCCAGCAGCTTAGCGGTCCGGGTCGAGCAGTACTTC
TRBV3-1/TRBV3-2,NA,TRBD2,TRBJ2-3,CASSPTSGTRDTQYF,TGTGCCAGCAGCCCGACTAGCGGGACCCGAGATACGCAGTATTTT
TRBV7-8,NA,NA,TRBJ1-2,CASSPIRGGHSNSNYGYTF,TGTGCCAGCAGCCCAATACGGGGGGGACATTCCAACTCTAACTATGGCTACACCTTC
TRBV19,NA,NA,TRBJ1-5,CASSTLGGNQPQHF,TGTGCCAGTAGTACACTTGGTGGCAATCAGCCCCAGCATTTT
TRBV2,NA,NA,TRBJ1-2,CASRPRGNYGYTF,TGTGCCAGCCGTCCCAGGGGAAACTATGGCTACACCTTC
TRBV5-8,NA,NA,TRBJ2-1,CASRRKSSYNEQFF,TGTGCCAGCAGAAGAAAGAGCTCCTACAATGAGCAGTTCTTC
TRBV6-5,NA,TRBD1,TRBJ2-7,CASQLGQGSSYEQYF,TGTGCCAGCCAACTGGGACAGGGGTCTTCCTACGAGCAGTACTTC
TRBV18,NA,NA,TRBJ1-2,CASSPGGEGYTF,TGTGCCAGCTCACCAGGAGGGGAAGGCTACACCTTC
TRBV10-1,NA,NA,TRBJ2-5,CASSESLGGTQYF,TGCGCCAGCAGTGAGTCCCTCGGCGGGACCCAGTACTTC
TRBV10-2,NA,TRBD1,TRBJ1-4,CASSTQGARSEKLFF,TGCGCCAGCAGTACACAGGGGGCGCGGAGTGAAAAACTGTTTTTT
TRBV5-8,NA,NA,TRBJ2-1,CASSQGQTQYNEQFF,TGTGCCAGCAGCCAAGGACAAACTCAATACAATGAGCAGTTCTTC
TRBV6-1,few,TRBD2,TRBJ2-1,CASSVFGDSGGAVTEQFF,TGTGCCAGCAGTGTATTCGGAGATAGCGGGGGGGCCGTCACTGAGCAGTTCTTC
TRBV12-3/TRBV12-4,NA,NA,TRBJ2-7,CASRTGSYEQYF,TGTGCCAGCAGGACAGGTTCCTACGAGCAGTACTTC
TRBV9,NA,TRBD2,TRBJ2-7,CASSVGAGRGAGEQYF,TGTGCCAGCAGCGTAGGAGCGGGGCGGGGGGCCGGCGAGCAGTACTTC
TRBV2,NA,NA,TRBJ1-5,CASSESPTAYYQPQHF,TGTGCCAGCAGTGAATCCCCGACAGCCTATTATCAGCCCCAGCATTTT
TRBV5-4,few,TRBD1,TRBJ1-2,CASSPEGQVLQGVGYTF,TGTGCCAGCAGCCCGGAGGGACAGGTCCTTCAGGGGGTTGGCTACACCTTC
TRBV6-1,NA,TRBD1,TRBJ1-4,CASSEGTGFDDEKLFF,TGTGCCAGCAGTGAGGGGACAGGGTTTGATGATGAAAAACTGTTTTTT
TRBV9,NA,TRBD2,TRBJ2-7,CASAMGTTSYEQYF,TGTGCCAGCGCGATGGGGACTACCTCCTACGAGCAGTACTTC
TRBV6-5,NA,NA,TRBJ1-1,CASRQDGSSKTEAFF,TGTGCCAGCAGACAGGACGGAAGTAGTAAGACTGAAGCTTTCTTT
TRBV7-9,NA,TRBD2,TRBJ2-2,CASSPGLAGTTGELFF,TGTGCCAGCAGCCCCGGACTAGCGGGGACCACCGGGGAGCTGTTTTTT